The clone carrying this T cell receptor beta chain was recorded a few times. This sample was included in a study of T cell repertoires in cytomegalovirus infection. TCRdb reprocessed the reads via MiXCR and lists one record per CDR3 protein. The data hold 80,000 to 130,000 distinct CDR3 sequences, with around a quarter observed a single time. V lost 5 bases, J lost 4 bases, and 8 bases lay in between. The CDR3 length is 12 residues. Germline V gene lookup returns CDR1 MDHEN and CDR2 SYDVKM. This receptor was taken from a human donor in good health (CMV status not recorded). Some clones in this sample may be carry-over from other donors' samples. The chain joins TRBV28 to TRBJ2-5; D unresolved. Sequenced input: CD8+ T cells from PBMCs. The CDR3 DNA is TGTGCCAGCAGTCCTAGTTTAGAGACCCAGTACTTC. This translates into CASSPSLETQYF.